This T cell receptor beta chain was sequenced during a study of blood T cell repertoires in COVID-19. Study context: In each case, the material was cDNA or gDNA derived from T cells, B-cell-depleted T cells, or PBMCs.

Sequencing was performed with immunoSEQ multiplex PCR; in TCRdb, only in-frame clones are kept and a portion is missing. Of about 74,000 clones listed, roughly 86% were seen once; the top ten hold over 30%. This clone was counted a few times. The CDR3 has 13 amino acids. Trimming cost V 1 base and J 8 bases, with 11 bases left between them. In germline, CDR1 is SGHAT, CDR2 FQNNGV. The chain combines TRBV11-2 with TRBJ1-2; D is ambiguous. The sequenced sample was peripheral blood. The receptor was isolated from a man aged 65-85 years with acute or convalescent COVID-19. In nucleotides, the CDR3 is TGTGCCAGCAGCTTAGTGGTATCCGGGGGCTACACCTTC. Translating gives CASSLVVSGGYTF.